This entry lists 23 T cell receptor beta chains sequenced from one sample in a study of blood T cell repertoires in COVID-19. The assay was immunoSEQ multiplex PCR, and TCRdb's table has in-frame clones only and misses some. This table holds about 210,000 clones, roughly 94% found once. Specimen: peripheral blood. Source of these receptors: a man younger than 40 with acute or convalescent COVID-19.

The rearrangement joins TRBV7-9 to TRBJ2-7, with D tentatively TRBD2 (6 bases). Trimming removed 4 bases at V and 2 bases at J, with 12 bases between. This CDR3 region has 14 residues. Per germline, CDR1 SEHNR and CDR2 FQNEAQ (reference sequence). CDR3 sequence: CASSSGLITYEQYF. The CDR3 coding sequence is TGTGCCAGCAGCTCGGGACTTATCACCTACGAGCAGTACTTC.

The chain is built from TRBV30 and TRBJ2-1; D gene ambiguous. Trimming removed 2 bases at V and 7 bases at J, with 12 bases between. Germline-derived CDR1 and CDR2 are GTSNPN and SVGIG (reference sequence). The CDR3 is made up of 13 amino acids. CDR3 bases: TGTGCCTGGAGTATCCTAGATGGTAATGAGCAGTTCTTC. Translation: CAWSILDGNEQFF.

V gene TRBV7-8 combines with J gene TRBJ2-5, with 7 positions matching TRBD1. Looked up from germline, CDR1 is SGHVS and CDR2 is FQNEAQ. V lost 5 bases, J lost 4 bases, and 10 bases stayed unmatched. The CDR3 contains 15 residues. This chain's CDR3 is CASSKNTGAGETQYF. CDR3 coding DNA: TGTGCCAGCAGCAAGAACACAGGGGCGGGAGAGACCCAGTACTTC.

The rearrangement links TRBV6-2 or TRBV6-3 to TRBJ2-3, with a tentative D call TRBD2 (6 bases). Trimming removed 5 bases at V and 7 bases at J, with 22 bases between. The CDR3 runs 16 residues. Germline values: CDR1 MNHEY, CDR2 SVGEGT. This CDR3 is CASSLVGGIVLNTQYF. The DNA of the CDR3 is TGTGCCAGCAGTCTTGTGGGCGGGATCGTCTTAAATACGCAGTATTTT.

The chain carries TRBV6-5 and TRBJ1-1; 7 bases agree with TRBD1. V gave up 6 bases and J gave up 0 bases; unmatched junction bases: 4. Germline assignment: CDR1 MNHEY and CDR2 SVGAGI. The CDR3 length is 14 residues. CDR3: CASRYDRVNTEAFF. CDR3 DNA sequence: TGTGCCAGCAGATATGACAGGGTGAACACTGAAGCTTTCTTT.

The V call is TRBV6-5, the J call TRBJ2-7; 9 bases agree with TRBD1. V dropped 7 bases and J dropped 4; count of bases not matched to a gene: 8. The CDR3 is 14 residues long. CDR1 MNHEY and CDR2 SVGAGI come from the germline V gene. The CDR3 DNA sequence: TGTGCCAGCACCTCAAAAGGGACAGGGTACGAGCAGTACTTC. Translating it yields CASTSKGTGYEQYF.

This clone was seen a few times. The chain joins TRBV7-8 to TRBJ1-1, with 7 bases that match TRBD1. After removal of 5 bases from V and 1 base from J, the junction contained 10 bases not matched to a gene. Germline CDR1 is SGHVS and CDR2 is FQNEAQ. CDR3 length: 16 amino acids. CDR3 bases: TGTGCCAGCAGCGTATTTAACAGGGGCCGGAACACTGAAGCTTTCTTT. Encoded protein: CASSVFNRGRNTEAFF.

The chain couples TRBV12-3 or TRBV12-4 to TRBJ2-1; possible D gene TRBD2, 5 bases. The V and J ends lost 5 bases and 8 bases respectively, with 13 bases between them. The CDR3 extends over 13 amino acids. DNA of the CDR3: TGTGCCAGCAGTCTGAGGGAGTTCGATGAGCAGTTCTTC. It codes for CASSLREFDEQFF.

The V gene is TRBV27, the J gene TRBJ1-2; TRBD1 agrees at 9 bases. With V trimmed by 4 bases and J by 6 bases, 6 bases remained unmatched. In germline, CDR1 is MNHEY, CDR2 SMNVEV (reference sequence). The CDR3 spans 14 residues. CDR3 DNA sequence: TGTGCCAGCAGTTGGACAGGGGCGAGCCATGGCTACACCTTC. Translated, it gives CASSWTGASHGYTF.

This chain uses TRBV6-5 with TRBJ1-5; D is uncertain. V was pared by 5 bases and J by 7 bases, with 15 bases between. The CDR3 runs 14 residues. From germline, CDR1 is MNHEY and CDR2 SVGAGI. CDR3 coding DNA: TGTGCCAGCAGTCCACAGAAAGGTAACCAGCCCCAGCATTTT. Its protein product is CASSPQKGNQPQHF.

The CDR3 here is CASSPRRGAEGIQPQHF. CDR3 bases: TGTGCCAGCAGCCCCCGTCGGGGGGCGGAAGGGATTCAGCCCCAGCATTTT. The chain combines TRBV7-8 with TRBJ1-5; D is possibly TRBD1 (6 bases). In germline, CDR1 is SGHVS, CDR2 FQNEAQ. CDR3 size: 17 residues. Trimming took 5 bases from V and 6 from J, leaving 23 bases between them.

This chain connects TRBV7-2 to TRBJ2-4; perhaps TRBD2 as D (5 bases). V shed 4 bases and J shed 3 bases, with 22 bases lying between them. Germline V gene sequence: CDR1 SGHTA, CDR2 FQGNSA. CDR3 length equals 18 residues. The CDR3 sequence is CASSSGGRWQPGKNIQYF. As DNA, the CDR3 is TGTGCCAGCAGCTCAGGCGGGCGGTGGCAACCGGGCAAAAACATTCAGTACTTC.

This chain joins TRBV7-9 and TRBJ1-1; no reliable D call. CDR1 and CDR2 (germline): SEHNR, FQNEAQ (reference sequence). This CDR3 contains 13 residues. V lost 5 bases to trimming and J lost 12 bases, with 19 bases between them. The CDR3 bases are TGTGCCAGCAGCACAACCAGCGGAGGGATTCCTTTCTTT. This encodes CASSTTSGGIPFF.

The CDR3 reads CAWGNLPGETQYF. CDR3 DNA sequence: TGTGCCTGGGGCAACCTCCCGGGGGAGACCCAGTACTTC. This chain links TRBV30 with TRBJ2-5; D is possibly TRBD2 (5 bases). Germline loops: CDR1 GTSNPN, CDR2 SVGIG (reference sequence). Trimming took off 5 bases at V and 5 bases at J, with 15 bases between the two ends. The CDR3 runs to 13 residues.

The chain links TRBV5-1 to TRBJ2-5, with TRBD1 matching over 11 bases. Trimming removed 4 bases from V and 4 bases from J; junction bases left unmatched: 6. The CDR3 runs to 15 residues. Per the germline V gene, CDR1 is SGHRS and CDR2 is YFSETQ. The CDR3 is CASSGGQGARETQYF. DNA for the CDR3: TGCGCCAGCAGCGGAGGACAGGGGGCTCGAGAGACCCAGTACTTC. The whole variable domain, filled in from reference TRBV5-1 and TRBJ2-5, reads KAGVTQTPRYLIKTRGQQVTLSCSPISGHRSVSWYQQTPGQGLQFLFEYFSETQRNKGNFPGRFSGRQFSNSRSEMNVSTLELGDSALYLCASSGGQGARETQYFGPGTRLLVL.

This clone was counted a single time. This chain links TRBV2 with TRBJ2-7; the match to TRBD2 covers 9 bases. The V gene end was trimmed by 7 bases and the J gene end by 5 bases; junction bases not matched to a gene: 6. Germline CDR1 SNHLY, CDR2 FYNNEI. This CDR3 spans 13 amino acids. CDR3: CASNQREAHEQYF. DNA for the CDR3: TGTGCCAGCAACCAGCGGGAGGCCCACGAGCAGTACTTC.

V and J are TRBV5-1 and TRBJ1-1; D is undetermined. Germline V lookup: CDR1 SGHRS, CDR2 YFSETQ. Trimming took off 0 bases at V and 3 bases at J, with 12 bases between the two ends. CDR3 length equals 15 residues. The CDR3: CASSLEPPPDTEAFF. CDR3 DNA: TGCGCCAGCAGCTTGGAGCCTCCGCCGGACACTGAAGCTTTCTTT.

This clone was seen more than once but under ten times. The chain couples TRBV7-6 to TRBJ2-1; TRBD2 aligns across 7 bases. Germline CDR1 is SGHVS and CDR2 is FNYEAQ. The CDR3 covers 16 residues. Losses at the gene ends were 1 base for V and 0 bases for J; bases not matched to a gene: 3. The CDR3 here is CASSLVGGSSYNEQFF. CDR3 sequence (DNA): TGTGCCAGCAGCTTAGTAGGCGGGAGCTCCTACAATGAGCAGTTCTTC. The full variable domain, in which reference TRBV7-6 and TRBJ2-1 provide the parts outside the CDR3, is GAGVSQSPRYKVTKRGQDVALRCDPISGHVSLYWYRQALGQGPEFLTYFNYEAQQDKSGLPNDRFSAERPEGSISTLTIQRTEQRDSAMYRCASSLVGGSSYNEQFFGPGTRLTVL.

This chain uses TRBV13 with TRBJ2-1, with 9 nucleotides matching TRBD1. The germline V gene encodes CDR1 PRHDT and CDR2 FYEKMQ (reference sequence). V shed 8 bases and J 6 bases; nucleotides not matched to a gene: 8. The CDR3 has 14 amino acids. Here the CDR3 reads CASSPGTGSNEQFF. CDR3 bases: TGTGCCAGCTCCCCCGGGACAGGGTCCAATGAGCAGTTCTTC.

The chain uses TRBV5-6 and TRBJ1-2, with TRBD1 matching 8 bases. The CDR3 is 14 amino acids. Trimming cost V 4 bases and J 1 base; bases outside gene matches: 3. CDR1 is SGHDT and CDR2 is YYEEEE in the germline V gene. For the CDR3, the DNA is TGTGCCAGCAGCGCAGGACAGGGTAACTATGGCTACACCTTC. Translating it yields CASSAGQGNYGYTF. Based on the CDR3 plus reference TRBV5-6 and TRBJ1-2, the full variable domain is DAGVTQSPTHLIKTRGQQVTLRCSPKSGHDTVSWYQQALGQGPQFIFQYYEEEERQRGNFPDRFSGHQFPNYSSELNVNALLLGDSALYLCASSAGQGNYGYTFGSGTRLTVV.

This clone was observed a single time. V usage is TRBV30 and J usage is TRBJ2-5, with TRBD2 identical over 7 bases. CDR1 and CDR2 (germline): GTSNPN, SVGIG (reference sequence). Trimming cost V 5 bases and J 2 bases; bases outside gene matches: 5. The length of the CDR3 is 13 residues. The chain's CDR3 is CAWASGVQETQYF. The CDR3 bases are TGTGCCTGGGCCAGCGGGGTACAAGAGACCCAGTACTTC. The full variable domain, with the rest looked up from reference TRBV30 and TRBJ2-5, is SQTIHQWPATLVQPVGSPLSLECTVEGTSNPNLYWYRQAAGRGLQLLFYSVGIGQISSEVPQNLSASRPQDRQFILSSKKLLLSDSGFYLCAWASGVQETQYFGPGTRLLVL.

The chain uses TRBV6-5 and TRBJ1-6, with a possible D match to TRBD1 (6 bases). CDR3 length: 14 amino acids. Germline V gene sequence: CDR1 MNHEY, CDR2 SVGAGI. V lost 1 base to trimming and J lost 8 bases, with 9 bases between them. The CDR3 region has the DNA TGTGCCAGCAGTTACTTAGGGGGTGATTCACCCCTCCACTTT. It specifies CASSYLGGDSPLHF.

The CDR3 region is CASSLLTEGSPLHF. The CDR3 DNA reads TGTGCCAGCAGCTTATTAACTGAGGGCTCACCCCTCCACTTT. The chain uses TRBV11-2 and TRBJ1-6, with unresolved D. Germline CDR1 reads SGHAT; CDR2 reads FQNNGV. Deletions cut 2 bases from V and 10 bases from J, with 12 bases between. This CDR3 spans 14 amino acids.